The rows below give T cell receptor beta chains drawn from one sample of a study of shared T cell receptors in the human thymus. The repertoire was sequenced with immunoSEQ multiplex PCR; TCRdb's copy has only in-frame clones and lacks some. The sample yields more than 550,000 clones, 75% to 90% seen once. This sample also appeared in a second study, on human thymus T cells.

The specimen was thymocytes. These receptors all come from a girl under two years old with a congenital heart defect. CDR3s include the opening cysteine and the closing phenylalanine or tryptophan. D genes are given only for firm matches. The listing skips clone size in some rows; elsewhere it reads once, few, many or a size class.

d_call: -
v_call: TRBV10-1
j_call: TRBJ2-1
clone_size: once
cdr3_aa: CASSQLVSSYNEQFF
cdr3_nt: TGCGCCAGCAGCCAACTAGTGTCCTCCTACAATGAGCAGTTCTTC

d_call: -
v_call: TRBV7-9
j_call: TRBJ1-1
clone_size: -
cdr3_aa: CASSPPEAFF
cdr3_nt: TGTGCCAGCAGCCCCCCTGAGGCTTTCTTT

d_call: TRBD1
v_call: TRBV19
j_call: TRBJ1-6
clone_size: -
cdr3_aa: CASSKRRNQQGTPLHF
cdr3_nt: TGTGCCAGTAGCAAGAGAAGAAATCAACAGGGGACACCCCTCCACTTT

d_call: -
v_call: TRBV7-9
j_call: TRBJ2-7
clone_size: -
cdr3_aa: CASSLIRETYEQYF
cdr3_nt: TGTGCCAGCAGCTTAATCCGGGAAACCTACGAGCAGTACTTC

d_call: -
v_call: TRBV9
j_call: TRBJ2-5
clone_size: once
cdr3_aa: CASSVESGGKETQYF
cdr3_nt: TGTGCCAGCAGCGTAGAGTCAGGGGGGAAAGAGACCCAGTACTTC

d_call: TRBD1
v_call: TRBV2
j_call: TRBJ1-6
clone_size: few
cdr3_aa: CASSEGRGHSPLHF
cdr3_nt: TGTGCCAGCAGTGAAGGTAGGGGGCATTCACCCCTCCACTTT

d_call: TRBD1
v_call: TRBV7-3
j_call: TRBJ1-6
clone_size: -
cdr3_aa: CASSCSGGSPLHF
cdr3_nt: TGTGCCAGCAGCTGTTCAGGGGGTTCACCCCTCCACTTT

d_call: TRBD1
v_call: TRBV19
j_call: TRBJ2-7
clone_size: -
cdr3_aa: CASSSSSRDSYEQYF
cdr3_nt: TGTGCCAGTAGTAGCTCCTCCAGGGACAGCTACGAGCAGTACTTC

d_call: TRBD1
v_call: TRBV9
j_call: TRBJ1-2
clone_size: -
cdr3_aa: CASSPRPHKDRGRGYTF
cdr3_nt: TGTGCCAGCAGCCCACGTCCTCACAAGGACAGGGGGCGCGGCTACACCTTC

d_call: -
v_call: TRBV19
j_call: TRBJ1-5
clone_size: -
cdr3_aa: CASSILTGGPFNQPQHF
cdr3_nt: TGTGCCAGTAGTATTCTCACGGGGGGGCCCTTCAATCAGCCCCAGCATTTT

d_call: -
v_call: TRBV18
j_call: TRBJ2-7
clone_size: -
cdr3_aa: CASSPPSWQATYPYEQYF
cdr3_nt: TGTGCCAGCTCACCACCGTCCTGGCAGGCCACCTACCCCTACGAGCAGTACTTC

d_call: -
v_call: TRBV30
j_call: TRBJ1-1
clone_size: -
cdr3_aa: CAWSVSGGRTEAFF
cdr3_nt: TGTGCCTGGAGTGTAAGCGGGGGACGAACTGAAGCTTTCTTT

d_call: -
v_call: TRBV28
j_call: TRBJ2-4
clone_size: -
cdr3_aa: CASSLGGGRDGDKAKNIQYF
cdr3_nt: TGTGCCAGCAGTTTGGGGGGGGGCAGGGATGGGGACAAAGCCAAAAACATTCAGTACTTC

d_call: TRBD1
v_call: TRBV12-5
j_call: TRBJ2-5
clone_size: -
cdr3_aa: CASGLMKDRVWETQYF
cdr3_nt: TGTGCTAGTGGTTTGATGAAGGACAGGGTGTGGGAGACCCAGTACTTC

d_call: TRBD2
v_call: TRBV4-2
j_call: TRBJ2-1
clone_size: -
cdr3_aa: CASSQDSSGGANEQFF
cdr3_nt: TGTGCCAGCAGCCAAGATTCTAGCGGGGGGGCAAATGAGCAGTTCTTC

d_call: TRBD1
v_call: TRBV27
j_call: TRBJ2-7
clone_size: -
cdr3_aa: CASSLGQGNYEQYF
cdr3_nt: TGTGCCAGCAGTTTAGGACAGGGGAACTACGAGCAGTACTTC

d_call: -
v_call: TRBV19
j_call: TRBJ2-6
clone_size: -
cdr3_aa: CASKRQPLSGANVLTF
cdr3_nt: TGTGCCAGTAAAAGACAGCCGCTCTCTGGGGCCAACGTCCTGACTTTC

d_call: -
v_call: TRBV19
j_call: TRBJ1-3
clone_size: few
cdr3_aa: CASSIRRQPNGNTIYF
cdr3_nt: TGTGCCAGTAGTATTCGGAGACAGCCAAATGGAAACACCATATATTTT

d_call: TRBD1
v_call: TRBV18
j_call: TRBJ2-4
clone_size: -
cdr3_aa: CASSRVQGVGKNIQYF
cdr3_nt: TGTGCCAGCTCACGTGTACAGGGGGTTGGCAAAAACATTCAGTACTTC

d_call: TRBD2
v_call: TRBV7-2
j_call: TRBJ2-1
clone_size: once
cdr3_aa: CASLEAGGKNEQFF
cdr3_nt: TGTGCCAGCTTGGAAGCGGGGGGTAAGAATGAGCAGTTCTTC

d_call: -
v_call: TRBV2
j_call: TRBJ2-1
clone_size: -
cdr3_aa: CASEPSGQRNNEQFF
cdr3_nt: TGTGCCAGTGAACCCTCGGGACAACGCAACAATGAGCAGTTCTTC

d_call: -
v_call: TRBV27
j_call: TRBJ2-2
clone_size: few
cdr3_aa: CASRTSTPTTEFSNTGELFF
cdr3_nt: TGTGCCAGCCGAACCTCCACGCCGACGACAGAGTTTTCGAACACCGGGGAGCTGTTTTTT

d_call: -
v_call: TRBV7-2
j_call: TRBJ1-2
clone_size: -
cdr3_aa: CASSSYRGTPTHGNYGYTF
cdr3_nt: TGTGCCAGCAGCTCTTACCGTGGGACTCCGACCCATGGGAACTATGGCTACACCTTC

d_call: -
v_call: TRBV6-6
j_call: TRBJ1-5
clone_size: -
cdr3_aa: CASRFLYLSQPQHF
cdr3_nt: TGTGCCAGCAGATTTCTTTACCTGAGTCAGCCCCAGCATTTT

d_call: -
v_call: TRBV30
j_call: TRBJ1-2
clone_size: -
cdr3_aa: CAWRGVGGGGYTF
cdr3_nt: TGTGCCTGGAGAGGGGTAGGGGGGGGTGGCTACACCTTC

d_call: TRBD1
v_call: TRBV10-3
j_call: TRBJ1-4
clone_size: -
cdr3_aa: CAIRRAGGLFF
cdr3_nt: TGTGCCATCAGGCGGGCAGGGGGACTGTTTTTT

d_call: TRBD1
v_call: TRBV15
j_call: TRBJ2-1
clone_size: -
cdr3_aa: CATSRDWGQGVGEQFF
cdr3_nt: TGTGCCACCAGCAGAGATTGGGGACAGGGTGTTGGTGAGCAGTTCTTC

d_call: -
v_call: TRBV25-1
j_call: TRBJ1-1
clone_size: -
cdr3_aa: CASSDPAGDTEAFF
cdr3_nt: TGTGCCAGCAGTGATCCCGCGGGGGACACTGAAGCTTTCTTT

d_call: -
v_call: TRBV11-1
j_call: TRBJ2-6
clone_size: once
cdr3_aa: CASSLVWRPAGANVLTF
cdr3_nt: TGTGCCAGCAGCTTAGTTTGGCGGCCAGCTGGGGCCAACGTCCTGACTTTC

d_call: -
v_call: TRBV27
j_call: TRBJ1-6
clone_size: -
cdr3_aa: CASSAREQLDNSPLHF
cdr3_nt: TGTGCCAGCAGTGCCCGTGAACAGTTAGATAATTCACCCCTCCACTTT

d_call: -
v_call: TRBV11-2
j_call: TRBJ1-2
clone_size: few
cdr3_aa: CASSVHRIPYGYTF
cdr3_nt: TGTGCCAGCAGCGTGCACAGGATCCCCTATGGCTACACCTTC

d_call: TRBD2
v_call: TRBV5-5
j_call: TRBJ2-3
clone_size: -
cdr3_aa: CASSLGFASGGPGDTQYF
cdr3_nt: TGTGCCAGCAGCTTAGGTTTTGCTAGCGGGGGGCCGGGGGATACGCAGTATTTT